The 7 T cell receptor beta chains reported below all come from one sample, sequenced in a study of molecular identifiers for immune sequencing clone quantification. TCRdb called the PCR reads again in MiXCR, with one record for every CDR3 protein. The sample has 460,000 or so distinct CDR3 sequences, around 21% seen once; the top ten hold under 0.85%. Input material: naive CD8+ T cells from blood, with Jurkat cell RNA spiked in. As for subset: FACS-sorted CD8+CD4-CCR7+CD45RA+ naive T cells. These receptors were collected from a human donor in good health. Some libraries in this study had Jurkat cell RNA spiked in.

This clonotype has ten or more counts. The V and J genes are TRBV9 and TRBJ2-3; a possible D gene is TRBD1 (5 bases). The CDR3 is 15 amino acids. V dropped 2 bases and J dropped 3 bases, with 13 bases sitting between them. Germline loops: CDR1 SGDLS, CDR2 YYNGEE. The CDR3 loop is CASSVKRQRTDTQYF. CDR3 in DNA: TGTGCCAGCAGCGTTAAGAGACAGAGAACAGATACGCAGTATTTT.

The V and J genes are TRBV20-1 and TRBJ2-7; TRBD1 or TRBD2 may be the D gene (5 bases each). This CDR3 is 15 amino acids long. Germline V lookup: CDR1 DFQATT, CDR2 SNEGSKA (reference sequence). Deletions cut 6 bases from V and 4 bases from J, with 22 bases between. This CDR3 is CSAPSLASPGYEQYV. The CDR3 DNA reads TGCAGTGCCCCCAGTCTGGCTAGCCCAGGGTACGAGCAGTACGTC.

Comment on this clonotype: At one boundary the junction diverges from the germline segment, which might be a read error. V and J are TRBV19 and TRBJ1-1; D not certain. The CDR3 is made up of 12 amino acids. Germline V gives CDR1 LNHDA, CDR2 SQIVND (reference sequence). CDR3 sequence: CASSFGNIEAFF. The CDR3 DNA follows: TGTGCCAGTAGTTTTGGTAACATTGAAGCTTTCTTT.

The sample holds many counts of this clonotype. V gene TRBV29-1 combines with J gene TRBJ1-3, with D unclear. Trimming left V 1 base short and J 0 bases short, with 13 bases between. The germline gives CDR1 SQVTM, CDR2 ANQGSEA. The CDR3 is 16 residues long. The CDR3 sequence: CSVEGLPDSSGNTIYF. The CDR3 bases are TGCAGCGTTGAAGGGCTGCCAGATAGCTCTGGAAACACCATATATTTT.

This clonotype was detected ten times or more. V gene TRBV27 combines with J gene TRBJ1-1, with D possibly being TRBD1 (6 bases). Trimming took 6 bases from V and 0 from J, leaving 8 bases between them. Germline lookup yields CDR1 MNHEY and CDR2 SMNVEV (reference sequence). This CDR3 contains 13 residues. CDR3 nucleotides: TGTGCCAGCAGGACAGGCATGAACACTGAAGCTTTCTTT. It encodes CASRTGMNTEAFF.

This clonotype was counted a few times. The chain uses TRBV27 and TRBJ2-3; the match to TRBD2 covers 7 bases. Germline CDR1 and CDR2: MNHEY and SMNVEV (reference sequence). With 4 bases clipped from V and 3 bases from J, the junction kept 13 bases outside the gene matches. This CDR3 spans 17 amino acids. The CDR3 DNA follows: TGTGCCAGCAGTTCCCTCTCCGTGAAGGGAGGGACAGATACGCAGTATTTT. Residues: CASSSLSVKGGTDTQYF.

This clonotype occurred a few times. The J gene is TRBJ2-7, the V gene TRBV20-1, with 9 bases fitting TRBD2. The CDR3 spans 20 residues. Trimming took 0 bases from V and 2 from J; bases not matched to a gene: 20. Germline V gene sequence: CDR1 DFQATT, CDR2 SNEGSKA (reference sequence). The CDR3 loop is CSARDQVRASGIGFPYEQYF. The CDR3 nucleotides read TGCAGTGCTAGAGATCAAGTTAGAGCTAGCGGGATCGGTTTCCCCTACGAGCAGTACTTC.